This T cell receptor (beta chain) appears in the sequencing data of a study of CD8 T cells in Susac syndrome. Germline V CDR1 and CDR2: SEHNR, FQNEAQ (reference sequence). The CDR3 is 14 residues long. Trimming cost V 3 bases and J 2 bases, with 10 bases left between them. It was negative isolation that provided the CD8+ and CD4+ T cells, whereas TEMRA cells were enriched by FACS. The authors reverse transcribed roughly 0.5 to 1 ug RNA with random hexamers. Amplification of the TCR beta CDR3 was carried out by immunoSEQ multiplex PCR, which spanned a total of 54 Vbeta and 13 Jbeta segments. TCRdb used MiXCR to reprocess the immunoSEQ multiplex PCR reads, holding one entry per CDR3 protein. Of 250,000 to 300,000 distinct CDR3 sequences listed, about 85% were seen once; the top ten hold over 0.1%.

The TCR comes from a human donor with multiple sclerosis. Sequences were obtained from CD8+ T cells from PBMCs. V gene TRBV7-9 combines with J gene TRBJ1-1; D gene unclear. In DNA, the CDR3 is TGTGCCAGCAGCTTCTTAATCGGCAACACTGAAGCTTTCTTT. Residues: CASSFLIGNTEAFF.